This T cell receptor beta chain was captured in a study of shared clonotypes between healthy human individuals. Study overall: The donor group consisted of a couple of women and a few men, aged 18 to 49.

Per the study methods: Filtering differed for immunoSEQ, which gave only junction sequences without quality scores. Assay: immunoSEQ multiplex PCR; the TCRdb copy retains only in-frame clones and omits some. For V, J and clone size, that table is used; D and trimming come from the DNA. The data hold about 1 million clones, with approximately 70% observed a single time. Germline CDR1 reads GTSNPN; CDR2 reads SVGIG (reference sequence). This CDR3 contains 17 residues. V shed 0 bases, J shed 5 bases, and the junction held 9 bases outside the gene matches. V gene TRBV30 combines with J gene TRBJ2-5, with 13 bases that match TRBD2. Sequencing was done on a sample of memory CD4+ T cells sorted from blood. Indicated subset: CD45RA-negative fraction. This clonotype was obtained from a young man in good health. CDR3 sequence reads: CAWSVRVGLAGTETQYF. CDR3 coding DNA: TGTGCCTGGAGTGTCCGAGTGGGACTAGCGGGAACGGAGACCCAGTACTTC.